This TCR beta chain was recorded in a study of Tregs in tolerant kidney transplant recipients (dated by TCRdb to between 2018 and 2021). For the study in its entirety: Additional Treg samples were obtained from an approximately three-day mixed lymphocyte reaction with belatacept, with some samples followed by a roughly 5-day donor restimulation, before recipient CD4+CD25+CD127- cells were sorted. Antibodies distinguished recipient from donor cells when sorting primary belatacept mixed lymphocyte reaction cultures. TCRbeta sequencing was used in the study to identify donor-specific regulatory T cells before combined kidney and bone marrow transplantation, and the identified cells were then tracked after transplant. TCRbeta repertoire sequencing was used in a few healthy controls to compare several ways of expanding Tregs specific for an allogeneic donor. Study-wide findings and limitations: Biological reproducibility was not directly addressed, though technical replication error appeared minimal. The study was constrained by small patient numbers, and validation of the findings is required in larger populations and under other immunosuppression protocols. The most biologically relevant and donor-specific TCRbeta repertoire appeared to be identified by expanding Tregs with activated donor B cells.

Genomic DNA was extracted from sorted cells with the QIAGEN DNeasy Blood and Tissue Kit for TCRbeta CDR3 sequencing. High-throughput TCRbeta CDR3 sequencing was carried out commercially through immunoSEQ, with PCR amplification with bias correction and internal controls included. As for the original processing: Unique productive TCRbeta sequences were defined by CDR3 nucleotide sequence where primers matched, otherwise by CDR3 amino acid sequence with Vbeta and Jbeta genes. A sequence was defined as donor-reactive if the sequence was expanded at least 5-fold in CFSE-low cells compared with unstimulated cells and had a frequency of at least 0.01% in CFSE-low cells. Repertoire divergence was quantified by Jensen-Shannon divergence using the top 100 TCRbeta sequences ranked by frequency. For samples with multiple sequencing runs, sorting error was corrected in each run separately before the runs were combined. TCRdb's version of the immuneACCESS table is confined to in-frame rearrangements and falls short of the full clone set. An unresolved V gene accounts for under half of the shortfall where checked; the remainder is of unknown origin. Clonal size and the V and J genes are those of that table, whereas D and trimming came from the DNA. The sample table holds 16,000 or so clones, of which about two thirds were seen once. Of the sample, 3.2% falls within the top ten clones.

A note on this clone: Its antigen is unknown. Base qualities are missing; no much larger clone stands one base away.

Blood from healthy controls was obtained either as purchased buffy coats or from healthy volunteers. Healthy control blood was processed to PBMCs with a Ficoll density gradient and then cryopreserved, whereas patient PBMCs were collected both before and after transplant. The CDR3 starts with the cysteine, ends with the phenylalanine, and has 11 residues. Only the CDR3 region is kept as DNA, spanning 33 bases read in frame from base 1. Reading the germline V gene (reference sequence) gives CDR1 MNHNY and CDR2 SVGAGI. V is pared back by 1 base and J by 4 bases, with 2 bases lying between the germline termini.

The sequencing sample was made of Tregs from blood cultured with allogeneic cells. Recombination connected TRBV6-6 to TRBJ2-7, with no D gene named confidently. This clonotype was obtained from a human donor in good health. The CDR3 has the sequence CASSYLYEQYF. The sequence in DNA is TGTGCCAGCAGTTACTTATACGAGCAGTACTTC.